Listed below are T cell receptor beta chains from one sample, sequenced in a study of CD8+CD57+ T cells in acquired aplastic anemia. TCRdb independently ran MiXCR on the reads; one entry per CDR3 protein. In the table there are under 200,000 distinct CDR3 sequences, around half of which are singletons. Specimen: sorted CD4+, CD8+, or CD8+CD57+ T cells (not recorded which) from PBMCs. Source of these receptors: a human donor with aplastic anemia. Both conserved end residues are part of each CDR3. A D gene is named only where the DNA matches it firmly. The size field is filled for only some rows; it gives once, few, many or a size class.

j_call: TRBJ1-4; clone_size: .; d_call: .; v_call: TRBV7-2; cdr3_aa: CASSFTEGKLFF; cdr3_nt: TGTGCCAGCAGCTTCACGGAGGGAAAACTGTTTTTT
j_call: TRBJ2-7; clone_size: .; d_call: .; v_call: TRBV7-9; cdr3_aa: CASSAQGSSYEQYF; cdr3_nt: TGTGCCAGCAGCGCCCAAGGGAGCTCCTACGAGCAGTACTTC
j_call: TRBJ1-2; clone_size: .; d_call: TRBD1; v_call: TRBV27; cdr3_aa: CASCKTRDSLGDTF; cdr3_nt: TGTGCCAGCTGTAAGACCCGGGACAGCCTGGGGGACACCTTC
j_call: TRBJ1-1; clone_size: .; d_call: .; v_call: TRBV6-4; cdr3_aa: CASSLQGIGTEAFF; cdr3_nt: TGTGCCAGCTCACTTCAGGGTATTGGCACCGAAGCCTTCTTT
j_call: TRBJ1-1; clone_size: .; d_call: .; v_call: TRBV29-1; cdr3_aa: CSGEWGRDTEAFF; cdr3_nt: TGCAGCGGGGAGTGGGGGCGGGACACTGAAGCTTTCTTT
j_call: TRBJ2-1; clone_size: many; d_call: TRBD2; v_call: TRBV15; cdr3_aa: CATSWGLAGERDNEQFF; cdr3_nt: TGTGCCACCAGCTGGGGACTAGCGGGAGAAAGGGATAATGAGCAGTTCTTC
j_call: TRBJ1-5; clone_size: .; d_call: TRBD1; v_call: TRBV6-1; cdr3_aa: CASSPGQGRESNQPQHF; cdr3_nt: TGTGCCAGCAGTCCTGGACAGGGGAGGGAAAGCAATCAGCCCCAGCATTTT
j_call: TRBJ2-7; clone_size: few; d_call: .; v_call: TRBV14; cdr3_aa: CASSQGHYEQYF; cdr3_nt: TGTGCCAGCAGCCAAGGACACTACGAGCAGTACTTC
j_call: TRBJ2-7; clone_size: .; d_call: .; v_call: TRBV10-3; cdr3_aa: CAISGDPYEQYF; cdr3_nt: TGTGCCATCAGTGGGGACCCCTACGAGCAGTACTTC
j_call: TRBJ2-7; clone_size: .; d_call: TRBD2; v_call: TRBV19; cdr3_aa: CASSPGTSGGALYEQYF; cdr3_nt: TGTGCCAGTTCTCCCGGGACTAGCGGGGGGGCCCTCTACGAGCAGTACTTC
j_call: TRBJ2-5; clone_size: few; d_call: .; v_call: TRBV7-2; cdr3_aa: CASSDNRETQYF; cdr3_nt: TGTGCCAGCAGCGACAATCGGGAGACCCAGTACTTC
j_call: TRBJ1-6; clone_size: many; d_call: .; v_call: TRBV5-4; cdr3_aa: CASRRGGPPGNSPLHF; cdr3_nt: TGTGCCAGCAGGCGTGGCGGGCCTCCGGGTAATTCACCCCTCCACTTT
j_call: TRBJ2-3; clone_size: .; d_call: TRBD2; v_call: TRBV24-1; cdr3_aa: CATSDREREGTQYF; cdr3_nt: TGTGCCACCAGTGACCGGGAGCGGGAGGGTACGCAGTATTTT
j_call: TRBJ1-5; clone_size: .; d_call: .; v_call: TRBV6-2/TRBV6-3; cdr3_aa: CASKGPSNQPQHF; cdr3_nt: TGTGCCAGCAAGGGACCTAGCAATCAGCCCCAGCATTTT
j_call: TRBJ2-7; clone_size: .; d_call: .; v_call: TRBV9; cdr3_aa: CASSLGLGGPNYEQYF; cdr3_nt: TGTGCCAGCAGCCTCGGGCTGGGTGGACCCAACTACGAGCAGTACTTC
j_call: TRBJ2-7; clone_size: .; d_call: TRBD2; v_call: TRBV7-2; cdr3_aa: CASSLRGDSSYEQYF; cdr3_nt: TGTGCCAGCAGCTTACGGGGGGATAGCTCCTACGAGCAGTACTTC
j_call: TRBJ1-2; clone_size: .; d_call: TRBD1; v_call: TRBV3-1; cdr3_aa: CASSRFPGQGLGYTF; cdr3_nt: TGTGCCAGCAGTCGTTTCCCGGGACAGGGGCTTGGCTACACCTTC
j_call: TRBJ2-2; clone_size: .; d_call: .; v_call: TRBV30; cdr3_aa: CAWSSRTPASANTGELFF; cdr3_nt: TGTGCCTGGAGTTCCAGAACCCCAGCTAGCGCGAACACCGGGGAGCTGTTTTTT
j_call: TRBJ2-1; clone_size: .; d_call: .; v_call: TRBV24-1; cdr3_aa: CATKGERADEQFF; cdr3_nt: TGTGCCACCAAAGGAGAGCGAGCGGATGAGCAGTTCTTC
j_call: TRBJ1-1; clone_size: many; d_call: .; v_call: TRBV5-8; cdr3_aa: CASSLDLEVGTEAFF; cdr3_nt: TGTGCCAGCAGCTTGGATCTCGAGGTAGGGACTGAAGCTTTCTTT
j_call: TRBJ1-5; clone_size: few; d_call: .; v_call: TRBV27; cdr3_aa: CASSLSAPESSNQPQHF; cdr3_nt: TGTGCCAGCAGTTTATCGGCCCCCGAATCTAGCAATCAGCCCCAGCATTTT
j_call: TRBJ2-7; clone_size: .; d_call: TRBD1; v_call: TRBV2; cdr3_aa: CASSEGDPQGASYEQYF; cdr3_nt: TGTGCCAGCAGTGAAGGTGATCCTCAGGGGGCTAGCTACGAGCAGTACTTC
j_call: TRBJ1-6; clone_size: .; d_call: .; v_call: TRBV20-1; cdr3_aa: CRLYWGPHDNSPLHF; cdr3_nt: TGCAGACTATATTGGGGCCCCCACGACAATTCACCCCTCCACTTT
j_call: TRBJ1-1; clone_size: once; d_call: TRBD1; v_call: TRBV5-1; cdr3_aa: CASSLGQGVEAFF; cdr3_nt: TGCGCCAGCAGCCTGGGACAGGGGGTGGAAGCTTTCTTT
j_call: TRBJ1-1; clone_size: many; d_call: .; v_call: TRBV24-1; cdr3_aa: CATSVTGGEGEAFF; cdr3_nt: TGTGCCACCAGTGTAACCGGAGGGGAAGGTGAAGCTTTCTTT
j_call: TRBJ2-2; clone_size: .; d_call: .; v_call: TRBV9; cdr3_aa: CASSPRYTGELFF; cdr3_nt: TGTGCCAGCAGCCCGAGGTACACCGGGGAGCTGTTTTTT